A selection of T cell receptor beta chains follows, all from one sample in a study of blood T cell repertoires in COVID-19. Assay used: immunoSEQ multiplex PCR; TCRdb lists only in-frame clones, some missing. The profile shows about 200,000 clones, about 82% of them singletons. Sequencing input: PBMCs or T cells enriched from blood (not recorded which). Receptors were obtained from a man aged 35 to 55 with acute COVID-19. The conserved cysteine and the conserved F or W are not part of the CDR3 here.

ASSLAQGPNEKLF	13	TRBV7-6	TRBJ1-4
ASSSARTGTVQTQY	14	TRBV27	TRBJ2-5
ASSLNLVGEREGQETQY	17	TRBV28	TRBJ2-5
ASNPTGSSGANVLT	14	TRBV19	TRBJ2-6
ASSQGTGNTDTQY	13	TRBV9	TRBJ2-3
ASFPEFHEQF	10	TRBV19	TRBJ2-1
ASSVGSFNRGTEAF	14	TRBV9	TRBJ1-1
ASSQIAGGGDTQY	13	TRBV4-1	TRBJ2-3
ASSPELSNSGNTIY	14	TRBV18	TRBJ1-3
ASTTLSRRYEQY	12	TRBV27	TRBJ2-7
ASSPRGQGSADTQY	14	TRBV5-1	TRBJ2-3
ASSLGRSSAGEETQY	15	TRBV7-9	TRBJ2-5
ASSINGARTEAF	12	TRBV19	TRBJ1-1
ASSGPVYEQY	10	TRBV18	TRBJ2-7
ASLVGTLGAF	10	TRBV2	TRBJ1-1